This is a list of T cell receptor beta chains from one sample in a study of T cells after yellow fever vaccination. A single record per CDR3 protein comes from TCRdb applying MiXCR to the 5' RACE reads. The sample records some 600,000 distinct CDR3 sequences, 10% to 15% being singletons. The sample in question was PBMCs, obtained on the day of the yellow fever booster vaccination. The receptors originated from a man aged 30-40 years who received the YFV17D yellow fever vaccine. Both conserved end residues are part of each CDR3. Each record gives: J gene, D gene, V gene, clone size, CDR3 length, CDR3 DNA, CDR3 protein. The D gene is left open where the match is weak. Clone sizes are given selectively: once, few, many, or a class where the clone is expanded.

TRBJ2-7	TRBD2	TRBV5-1	few	15	TGCGCCAGCAGTTCAGGGACTAGCGGGAGGTGGGAGCAGTACTTC	CASSSGTSGRWEQYF
TRBJ2-3	TRBD1	TRBV19	NA	13	TGTGCCAGTAGTGACAGGGGACGAGATACGCAGTATTTT	CASSDRGRDTQYF
TRBJ2-1	TRBD2	TRBV20-1	few	16	TGCAGTGCTAGCAGGTCAGCGGGAGCGCCCTACAATGAGCAGTTCTTC	CSASRSAGAPYNEQFF
TRBJ2-3	NA	TRBV18	few	17	TGTGCCAGCTCACCACGGCGGGTCCCCTTAGCGACAGATACGCAGTATTTT	CASSPRRVPLATDTQYF
TRBJ2-1	NA	TRBV4-3	NA	13	TGCGCCAGCAGCCAAGAGCTTAGCAATGAGCAGTTCTTC	CASSQELSNEQFF
TRBJ2-2	TRBD2	TRBV4-2	few	17	TGTGCCAGCAGCCAAAGTCTAGCGGAGATTTTACCCGGGGAGCTGTTTTTT	CASSQSLAEILPGELFF
TRBJ2-6	NA	TRBV20-1	few	13	TGCAGTGCTAGAGAGGCGGGGGCCAACGTCCTGACTTTC	CSAREAGANVLTF
TRBJ2-3	TRBD1	TRBV6-5	NA	16	TGTGCCAGCAGAAGACAGGGGACGGGAGGCACAGATACGCAGTATTTT	CASRRQGTGGTDTQYF
TRBJ2-7	TRBD1	TRBV5-1	NA	15	TGCGCCAGCAGCTTGGCCGGGACAGCAGAGAGGGAGCAGTACTTC	CASSLAGTAEREQYF
TRBJ2-1	TRBD2	TRBV29-1	many	13	TGCAGCTCCTGCCTAGCGGGAACTAATGAGCAGTTCTTC	CSSCLAGTNEQFF
TRBJ1-6	NA	TRBV5-1	NA	13	TGCGCCAGCAGCTTGGAAGGGGGTTCACCCCTCCACTTT	CASSLEGGSPLHF
TRBJ2-7	NA	TRBV12-3/TRBV12-4	NA	13	TGTGCCAGCAGTTCCAGTATTTGGGGAGAGCAGTACTTC	CASSSSIWGEQYF
TRBJ2-3	NA	TRBV7-6	NA	17	TGTGCCAGCAGCTTAGGTGGTGGGAGAGGGGGCACAGATACGCAGTATTTT	CASSLGGGRGGTDTQYF
TRBJ2-7	NA	TRBV20-1	few	13	TGCAGTGCTAGACCCCCGGCGACCTACGAGCAGTACTTC	CSARPPATYEQYF
TRBJ1-2	NA	TRBV20-1	NA	14	TGCAGTGCTCCCACGCAGACAGACCGTTATGGCTACACCTTC	CSAPTQTDRYGYTF
TRBJ1-5	NA	TRBV12-3/TRBV12-4	NA	12	TGTGCCAGCGGAATCGGGGATCAGCCCCAGCATTTT	CASGIGDQPQHF
TRBJ2-3	NA	TRBV4-3	NA	16	TGCGCCAGCAGCCAAGATTTCGGGAGAAAGATAGATACGCAGTATTTT	CASSQDFGRKIDTQYF
TRBJ2-7	TRBD2	TRBV11-2	few	12	TGTGCCAGCAGCTACGGGACTAGCGAGCAGTACTTC	CASSYGTSEQYF
TRBJ2-7	NA	TRBV20-1	few	14	TGCAGTGCCCGGCGGGCTGGAAGCTCCTACGAGCAGTACTTC	CSARRAGSSYEQYF
TRBJ2-2	NA	TRBV29-1	NA	12	TGCAGCGTGGGCCGCCGGTCCGGGGAGCTGTTTTTT	CSVGRRSGELFF
TRBJ1-2	TRBD1	TRBV20-1	NA	14	TGCAGTGCTGGACAGGGGCTAGGAAACTATGGCTACACCTTC	CSAGQGLGNYGYTF
TRBJ2-2	TRBD2	TRBV5-1	few	14	TGCGCCAGCCAAGGGACTACGAACACCGGGGAGCTGTTTTTT	CASQGTTNTGELFF
TRBJ2-3	TRBD2	TRBV9	NA	16	TGTGCCAGCAGCGGCGCCTCCGGGAGGTCCACAGATACGCAGTATTTT	CASSGASGRSTDTQYF
TRBJ2-1	NA	TRBV28	NA	16	TGTGCCAGCAGTTCTGGGGCGCAGGGGCTTACCAATGAGCAGTTCTTC	CASSSGAQGLTNEQFF
TRBJ2-7	TRBD2	TRBV28	NA	14	TGTGCCAGCAGTCTCCTAGCGGGAAGTGGGGGTACGGACTTC	CASSLLAGSGGTDF
TRBJ2-1	TRBD2	TRBV6-2/TRBV6-3	NA	16	TGTGCCAGCAGTTCCTCACTAGCGGGAGGGCCCTTGGAGCAGTTCTTC	CASSSSLAGGPLEQFF
TRBJ2-5	NA	TRBV11-1	NA	13	TGTGCCAGCAGCTCCGTTGCTAAAGAGACCCAGTACTTC	CASSSVAKETQYF
TRBJ2-1	TRBD1	TRBV12-3/TRBV12-4	few	14	TGTGCCAGCAGTTTTCCGGGACAGGGGAGGGAGCAGTTCTTC	CASSFPGQGREQFF
TRBJ1-1	TRBD1	TRBV5-1	few	18	TGCGCCAGCAGCCTCATCGGCAGTACAGGGGGAACGAACACTGAAGCTTTCTTT	CASSLIGSTGGTNTEAFF
TRBJ1-1	NA	TRBV7-9	NA	14	TGTGCCAGCAGCCGACTACAGGGTAACACTGAAGCTTTCTTT	CASSRLQGNTEAFF
TRBJ2-1	TRBD2	TRBV14	NA	16	TGTGCCAGCAGCCAGCTAGGACTAGGGCTTTTCTATGAGCAGTTCTTC	CASSQLGLGLFYEQFF
TRBJ2-1	NA	TRBV11-1	few	18	TGTGCCAGCAGCTTAGACGGTGTCCTAGCTGGGACGAACAATGAGCAGTTCTTC	CASSLDGVLAGTNNEQFF
TRBJ2-7	TRBD2	TRBV12-3/TRBV12-4	many	13	TGTGCCAGCACTCGGACTAGCTCCTACGAGCAGTACTTC	CASTRTSSYEQYF
TRBJ2-1	NA	TRBV12-3/TRBV12-4	few	14	TGTGCCAGCAGTTCTGAAAAGCCCTACAATGAGCAGTTCTTC	CASSSEKPYNEQFF
TRBJ1-1	NA	TRBV19	many	12	TGTGCCAGTAGTATGGGGGGGACTGAAGCTTTCTTT	CASSMGGTEAFF
TRBJ1-5	NA	TRBV28	few	16	TGTGCCAGCAGCGACCTGAGACCTTCTGGTGATCAGCCCCAGCATTTT	CASSDLRPSGDQPQHF
TRBJ1-2	TRBD1	TRBV29-1	NA	13	TGCAGCGTCCGGGACAGGGGAGGGTATGGCTACACCTTC	CSVRDRGGYGYTF
TRBJ2-7	NA	TRBV5-5	NA	16	TGTGCCAGCAGCTCCGCCGGGGGGCCCCCCTCCTACGAGCAGTACTTC	CASSSAGGPPSYEQYF
TRBJ2-3	NA	TRBV7-9	few	12	TGTGCCCACAGCGGGAGCACAGATACGCAGTATTTT	CAHSGSTDTQYF
TRBJ2-1	TRBD2	TRBV20-1	NA	12	TGCAGTGCTCATCCGGGGGGCAATGAGCAGTTCTTC	CSAHPGGNEQFF
TRBJ1-2	NA	TRBV29-1	NA	14	TGCAGCGTTGAAATCCAATCGGAAATCTATGGCTACACCTTC	CSVEIQSEIYGYTF
TRBJ2-2	NA	TRBV5-1	NA	13	TGCGCCAGTTCCCCCCCCGCGGTTGGGGAGCTGTTTTTT	CASSPPAVGELFF
TRBJ2-1	TRBD2	TRBV20-1	NA	14	TGCAGTGCTAGGGGACTAGCGAGCCGGAATGAGCAGTTCTTC	CSARGLASRNEQFF
TRBJ2-1	NA	TRBV6-5	few	12	TGTGCCAGCAACCCACCCGGGGATGAGCAGTTCTTC	CASNPPGDEQFF
TRBJ2-1	NA	TRBV10-3	many	14	TGTGCCATCCGGCTTAGCGAGATCTACAATGAGCAGTTCTTC	CAIRLSEIYNEQFF
TRBJ2-1	TRBD1	TRBV4-3	many	17	TGCGCCAGCAGTCCCATGCCCGGGACAGGGGGTTTCAATGAGCAGTTCTTC	CASSPMPGTGGFNEQFF
TRBJ2-1	NA	TRBV10-2	NA	14	TGCGCCAGCACCAGAGGGGGTCCCTACAATGAGCAGTTCTTC	CASTRGGPYNEQFF
TRBJ2-7	TRBD2	TRBV9	NA	14	TGTGCCAGCAGCGTATCACAGCGGGAGTACGAGCAGTACTTC	CASSVSQREYEQYF